Below are 16 T cell receptor beta chains sequenced from a single sample in a study of T cell responses to AZD1222 COVID-19 vaccine. TCRdb's table, derived via immunoSEQ multiplex PCR, lists solely in-frame clones and lacks some. This sample's clone table lists about 140,000 clones. Sequenced: peripheral blood. The receptors stem from an adult in good health.

The chain carries TRBV28 and TRBJ1-2, with D possibly TRBD1 on 5 matching bases. This CDR3 has 14 amino acids. Germline assignment: CDR1 MDHEN and CDR2 SYDVKM. The germline V and J ends were trimmed by 5 bases and 2 bases, with 12 bases remaining between them. CDR3 nucleotides: TGTGCCAGCAGTGCGGGACGGACGAACTATGGCTACACCTTC. Translated: CASSAGRTNYGYTF.

This chain links TRBV6-6 with TRBJ2-7; a weak D match, TRBD2 (6 bases). With 6 bases removed from V and 2 bases from J, the gap between germline ends came to 14 bases. The CDR3 runs to 14 residues. The germline V gene encodes CDR1 MNHNY and CDR2 SVGAGI (reference sequence). The CDR3 DNA reads as TGTGCCAGCAGCCCTCGGACGGGAGCCTACGAGCAGTACTTC. It encodes CASSPRTGAYEQYF.

The rearrangement joins TRBV15 to TRBJ2-7, with D perhaps TRBD1 (5 bases). CDR1 and CDR2 from the germline V gene are LNHNV and YYDKDF (reference sequence). The CDR3 runs 14 residues. Trimming shortened V by 0 bases and J by 9 bases, and 15 bases separated the two germline ends. The CDR3 sequence: CATSREKIDRPQYF. CDR3 sequence (DNA): TGTGCCACCAGCAGAGAAAAAATTGACAGACCGCAGTACTTC.

Concerning this clone: Other DNA sequences in this sample translate to the same CDR3. The chain employs TRBV9 and TRBJ2-2, with D unclear. V was clipped by 0 bases and J by 5 bases, with 2 bases between them. This CDR3 is built from 12 residues. Germline CDR1 and CDR2: SGDLS and YYNGEE. The DNA for the CDR3 is TGTGCCAGCAGCGTAGGGACCGGGGAGCTGTTTTTT. Its protein product is CASSVGTGELFF. Filled out from reference TRBV9 and TRBJ2-2, the complete variable domain reads DSGVTQTPKHLITATGQRVTLRCSPRSGDLSVYWYQQSLDQGLQFLIQYYNGEERAKGNILERFSAQQFPDLHSELNLSSLELGDSALYFCASSVGTGELFFGEGSRLTVL.

The V gene is TRBV4-1, the J gene TRBJ1-6; 7 nucleotides agree with TRBD1. Trimming cost V 1 base and J 6 bases; bases outside gene matches: 3. The CDR3 extends over 15 amino acids. Germline CDR1 reads MGHRA; CDR2 reads YSYEKL. The CDR3 sequence is CASSQGTGSNSPLHF. The CDR3 DNA sequence: TGCGCCAGCAGCCAAGGGACAGGAAGTAATTCACCCCTCCACTTT.

This sequence joins TRBV28 and TRBJ2-7, with 8 bases identical to TRBD1. The V gene end was trimmed by 8 bases and the J gene end by 1 base; junction bases not matched to a gene: 4. The germline CDR1 and CDR2 sequences are MDHEN and SYDVKM. The CDR3 has 13 residues. The DNA of the CDR3 is TGTGCCAGCCGGGACAGGCGTTCCTACGAGCAGTACTTC. It codes for CASRDRRSYEQYF.

V gene TRBV18 combines with J gene TRBJ2-2; the D gene could be TRBD1 or TRBD2 (5 bases each). The V end was cut by 1 base, the J end by 2 bases, with 14 bases between. CDR1 is KGHSH and CDR2 is LQKENI in the germline V gene. The CDR3 sequence is 17 residues long. CDR3 sequence: CASSPRGSSPNTGELFF. CDR3 coding DNA: TGTGCCAGCTCACCACGGGGGAGCAGCCCTAACACCGGGGAGCTGTTTTTT.

The J gene is TRBJ1-1, the V gene TRBV5-1; the match to TRBD1 covers 10 bases. Losses at the gene ends were 0 bases for V and 3 bases for J; bases not matched to a gene: 2. The CDR3 runs to 15 residues. CDR1 is SGHRS and CDR2 is YFSETQ in the germline V gene. The CDR3 spells CASSLGQGADTEAFF. The CDR3 DNA reads TGCGCCAGCAGCTTGGGACAGGGGGCGGACACTGAAGCTTTCTTT. The full variable domain, rest sourced from reference TRBV5-1 and TRBJ1-1, is KAGVTQTPRYLIKTRGQQVTLSCSPISGHRSVSWYQQTPGQGLQFLFEYFSETQRNKGNFPGRFSGRQFSNSRSEMNVSTLELGDSALYLCASSLGQGADTEAFFGQGTRLTVV.

The chain links TRBV2 to TRBJ2-6; 7 nucleotides agree with TRBD2. The trim removed 10 bases at V and 0 bases at J, leaving 15 bases unmatched. This CDR3 is built from 18 residues. The V gene's germline CDR1 is SNHLY and CDR2 FYNNEI. The CDR3 here is CAKTLPSGRSSGANVLTF. The CDR3, as DNA: TGTGCCAAAACCCTCCCTAGCGGCCGTTCCTCTGGGGCCAACGTCCTGACTTTC.

This sequence joins TRBV27 and TRBJ2-7; D gene ambiguous. The CDR3 length is 15 residues. The V gene lost 3 bases and the J gene lost 0 bases, with 12 bases spanning the gap. Germline CDR1 is MNHEY and CDR2 is SMNVEV (reference sequence). CDR3 loop: CASSFSQATSYEQYF. The CDR3 coding sequence is TGTGCCAGCAGTTTTTCCCAGGCGACCTCCTACGAGCAGTACTTC.

The V gene is TRBV6-5, the J gene TRBJ1-2; 7 bases line up with TRBD1. Germline V gives CDR1 MNHEY, CDR2 SVGAGI. CDR3 length equals 12 residues. V lost 6 bases, J lost 4 bases, and 2 bases stayed unmatched. CDR3 sequence: CASRTGTYGYTF. CDR3 bases: TGTGCCAGCAGGACAGGGACCTATGGCTACACCTTC.

CDR3 coding DNA: TGTGCCAGCAGCCTAGGGGGTAAAATCTTGCCTAATGAAAAACTGTTTTTT. Residues: CASSLGGKILPNEKLFF. This chain links TRBV7-8 with TRBJ1-4, with D maybe TRBD1 (6 bases). Germline CDR1 SGHVS, CDR2 FQNEAQ. CDR3 length: 17 residues. V lost 5 bases to trimming and J lost 3 bases, with 19 bases between them.

The J gene is TRBJ1-4, the V gene TRBV4-1; TRBD1 aligns across 7 bases. CDR1 is MGHRA, CDR2 YSYEKL, per germline. The CDR3 spans 15 residues. The J segment lost 4 bases and the V segment lost 0 bases, leaving 2 bases of the junction unmatched. This CDR3 is CASSQEDRFNEKLFF. In DNA, the CDR3 is TGCGCCAGCAGCCAAGAGGACAGGTTTAATGAAAAACTGTTTTTT.

The rearrangement joins TRBV15 to TRBJ1-3, with D unresolved. Germline-derived CDR1 and CDR2 are LNHNV and YYDKDF (reference sequence). The V gene lost 0 bases and the J gene lost 0 bases, with 9 bases spanning the gap. The CDR3 loop spans 16 amino acids. CDR3 DNA: TGTGCCACCAGCAGAGATTTAAACCCCTCTGGAAACACCATATATTTT. It is translated as CATSRDLNPSGNTIYF.

This sequence joins TRBV5-1 and TRBJ2-7; D tentatively reads TRBD1 or TRBD2 (5 bases each). Germline values: CDR1 SGHRS, CDR2 YFSETQ. Trimming removed 1 base from V and 0 bases from J, with 14 bases in between. This CDR3 spans 16 amino acids. The CDR3 DNA reads TGCGCCAGCAGCTTGACCGGGACGGTCAGCTCCTACGAGCAGTACTTC. Translating it yields CASSLTGTVSSYEQYF.

The rearrangement joins TRBV2 to TRBJ1-4, with D perhaps matching TRBD1 (6 bases). V was shortened by 1 base and J by 7 bases, with 13 bases between the two germline ends. The germline V gene encodes CDR1 SNHLY and CDR2 FYNNEI. The CDR3 runs 15 residues. CDR3 DNA sequence: TGTGCCAGCAGTGAAGAATCAGGGGCCGTTGAAAAACTGTTTTTT. This sequence encodes CASSEESGAVEKLFF.